This is a list of T cell receptor beta chains from one sample in a study of blood T cells in healthy people across ages. TCRdb used MiXCR to reprocess the 5' RACE reads, holding one entry per CDR3 protein. The sample carries more than 1,000,000 distinct CDR3 sequences, approximately 26% recorded once. This sample was shared with a second study, whose subject was T cells of mothers and their children.

What was sequenced was blood. These receptors came from a girl between 2 and 10 years old in good health. Each CDR3 is given with its conserved first and last residue. D genes are given only for firm matches. Some rows have no size entry. The others give once, few or many, or a class for an expanded clone.

. | TRBJ2-5 | . | TRBV5-1 | CTSSFPPQETQYF
. | TRBJ2-7 | . | TRBV21-1 | CASSKVSSGSAYEQYF
. | TRBJ1-1 | . | TRBV19 | CASTDRGGSRTEAFF
. | TRBJ2-7 | TRBD1 | TRBV19 | CASSADGTGGNYEQYF
. | TRBJ1-5 | . | TRBV10-3 | CAISESSVAEGQPQHF
. | TRBJ2-5 | TRBD2 | TRBV3-1 | CASSHESSGGAAFF
. | TRBJ1-2 | . | TRBV27 | CASSFAAANYGYTF
. | TRBJ2-1 | . | TRBV10-3 | CAITTTGSNEQFF
few | TRBJ2-1 | TRBD1 | TRBV20-1 | CSASRGREYNEQFF
. | TRBJ1-5 | TRBD1 | TRBV4-3 | CASSQDGTGTQPQHF
. | TRBJ2-6 | TRBD1 | TRBV5-1 | CASSPRQGPSSAGANVLTF
. | TRBJ1-3 | . | TRBV20-1 | CSAESGNTIYF
. | TRBJ2-7 | . | TRBV9 | CASSVGPGSYEQYF
few | TRBJ2-5 | . | TRBV14 | CASSRVQSHQETQYF
. | TRBJ1-1 | . | TRBV11-2 | CASSFVRMNTEAFF
few | TRBJ2-6 | . | TRBV28 | CASNEEIGANVLTF
few | TRBJ1-2 | . | TRBV24-1 | CAKKSRVGYTF
few | TRBJ2-3 | . | TRBV20-1 | CSARATGHTDTQYF
few | TRBJ1-3 | . | TRBV7-9 | CASSLEAGASGNTIYF
. | . | TRBD1 | TRBV2 | CASRDRGTDEQFF
. | TRBJ2-1 | TRBD2 | TRBV9 | CASSVREGNYNEQFF
. | TRBJ2-7 | . | TRBV20-1 | CSASGGASYEQYF
. | TRBJ1-1 | . | TRBV6-6 | CASSLQTAKGDTEAFF
. | TRBJ2-7 | TRBD1 | TRBV4-1 | CASSREGQGVGEQYF